The source of this T cell receptor (beta chain) is a study of T cells after posttransplantation cyclophosphamide. General observations from the study: Recipient CMV seropositivity and CMV reactivation strongly tracked TRB clonality.

With regard to this clone: The antigen is undetermined.

The CDR3 is 14 residues long. Trimming removed 1 base at V and 5 bases at J, with 12 bases between. Per the germline V gene, CDR1 is SGHDT and CDR2 is YYEEEE. Sequencing was performed with immunoSEQ multiplex PCR; in TCRdb, only in-frame clones are kept and a portion is missing. The sample carries more than 12,000 clones, under 85% recorded once. The chain combines TRBV5-6 with TRBJ2-5, with D possibly being TRBD2 (6 bases). The specimen was memory CD4+ T cells sorted from PBMCs. The sequence was obtained from a man over 45. This CDR3 reads CASSLWSGRETQYF. In nucleotides, the CDR3 is TGTGCCAGCAGCTTGTGGTCAGGGAGGGAGACCCAGTACTTC.